One and the same sample provided the 18 T cell receptor beta chains below, sequenced in a study of human CD8 memory T cell subsets. TCR beta was sequenced from UMI-tagged 5' RACE libraries. TCRdb processed the 5' RACE reads again and assigns one entry to each CDR3 protein, with no DNA. The repertoire table contains 6,500 to 7,000 distinct CDR3 sequences. The sample comprised CD8+ T cells from PBMCs. The receptors were sampled from a human donor in good health.

V is TRBV20-1 and J is TRBJ2-1; checking the TCRdb D call of TRBD1 is not possible without DNA. The length of the CDR3 is 15 residues. CDR1 and CDR2 (germline): DFQATT, SNEGSKA (reference sequence). CDR3 region: CSARDLTGQSNEQFF.

CDR3: CSARDMDRDPYNEQFF. This chain joins TRBV20-1 and TRBJ2-1; no DNA is available, so the TRBD1 call from TCRdb remains unchecked. There are 16 residues in the CDR3. The germline V gene encodes CDR1 DFQATT and CDR2 SNEGSKA (reference sequence).

The rearrangement joins TRBV10-3 to TRBJ2-2; TCRdb returns TRBD1, unconfirmable since there is no DNA. The CDR3 spans 13 residues. Per germline, CDR1 ENHRY and CDR2 SYGVKD. The CDR3 region is CATRAGSAGELFF.

The chain has TRBV7-8 and TRBJ2-1; TCRdb returns TRBD2, unconfirmable since there is no DNA. This CDR3 is 15 amino acids long. Germline CDR1 and CDR2: SGHVS and FQNEAQ. CDR3 region: CASSPTSGSLIEQFF. The full variable domain, with the rest looked up from reference TRBV7-8 and TRBJ2-1, is GAGVSQSPRYKVAKRGQDVALRCDPISGHVSLFWYQQALGQGPEFLTYFQNEAQLDKSGLPSDRFFAERPEGSVSTLKIQRTQQEDSAVYLCASSPTSGSLIEQFFGPGTRLTVL.

The chain uses TRBV19 and TRBJ2-7; as DNA is missing, the TRBD2 call by TCRdb cannot be tested. Germline CDR1 reads LNHDA; CDR2 reads SQIVND (reference sequence). This CDR3 comprises 14 residues. The CDR3 is CASSVGGGPYEQYF. Looking up the rest from reference TRBV19 and TRBJ2-7 gives the full variable domain: DGGITQSPKYLFRKEGQNVTLSCEQNLNHDAMYWYRQDPGQGLRLIYYSQIVNDFQKGDIAEGYSVSREKKESFPLTVTSAQKNPTAFYLCASSVGGGPYEQYFGPGTRLTVT.

The rearrangement joins TRBV11-3 to TRBJ2-1. From germline, CDR1 is SGHNT and CDR2 YENEEA. This CDR3 has 11 amino acids. CDR3 loop: CASSLEGRQFF.

The chain has TRBV28 and TRBJ2-2; TCRdb selects TRBD1, and the lack of DNA leaves this call unchecked. CDR1 is MDHEN, CDR2 SYDVKM, per germline. This CDR3 has 14 residues. This CDR3 is CASRRQGWTGELFF.

The V and J genes are TRBV27 and TRBJ2-2; no DNA is available, so the TRBD2 call from TCRdb remains unchecked. CDR3 length equals 13 residues. Germline V gives CDR1 MNHEY, CDR2 SMNVEV (reference sequence). The CDR3 here is CASSLLGVEELFF.

The genes are TRBV6-6 and TRBJ2-7; as DNA is missing, the TRBD2 call by TCRdb cannot be tested. CDR1 is MNHNY, CDR2 SVGAGI, per germline (reference sequence). This CDR3 has 13 amino acids. The CDR3 region is CASQRESAYEQYF.

The CDR3 loop reads CASSSNNEQFF. The V call is TRBV7-9, the J call TRBJ2-1. The CDR3 consists of 11 residues. CDR1 and CDR2 from the germline V gene are SEHNR and FQNEAQ (reference sequence).

The rearrangement links TRBV2 to TRBJ2-7; TCRdb's D call of TRBD2 is untestable without DNA. Germline V gene lookup returns CDR1 SNHLY and CDR2 FYNNEI. The CDR3 is 16 amino acids. CDR3 in amino acids: CASSPRGLAGSYEQYF.

The chain employs TRBV20-1 and TRBJ2-7; absent DNA, TCRdb's TRBD1 call cannot be checked. The germline V gene has CDR1 DFQATT and CDR2 SNEGSKA (reference sequence). The CDR3 spans 12 residues. This CDR3 reads CSADTGFDEQYF.

By frequency, this clonotype registers medium-sized. This chain connects TRBV20-1 to TRBJ2-3; the TCRdb call, TRBD2, lacks DNA for checking. Germline values: CDR1 DFQATT, CDR2 SNEGSKA (reference sequence). The CDR3 totals 15 residues. CDR3 region: CSARWREGSTDTQYF.

The V gene is TRBV10-2, the J gene TRBJ2-3; TCRdb's assignment of TRBD2 cannot be checked, as there is no DNA. Per the germline V gene, CDR1 is WSHSY and CDR2 is SAAADI. The CDR3 has 16 amino acids. The CDR3 region is CASSEGLAGHTDTQYF.

The chain has TRBV28 and TRBJ1-2; TCRdb returns TRBD1, unconfirmable since there is no DNA. Germline V gene sequence: CDR1 MDHEN, CDR2 SYDVKM. The CDR3 is 14 amino acids. The chain's CDR3 is CASSSDREVYGYTF.

Considering frequency, this clonotype is medium-sized. V and J are TRBV7-8 and TRBJ1-1. The CDR3 runs to 13 residues. Germline CDR1 SGHVS, CDR2 FQNEAQ. The CDR3 sequence: CASSLQDRTEAFF.

This sequence joins TRBV5-1 and TRBJ2-7; checking the TCRdb D call of TRBD1 is not possible without DNA. The CDR3 loop spans 13 amino acids. The germline V gene encodes CDR1 SGHRS and CDR2 YFSETQ. The CDR3 reads CASSLGQNYEQYF.

The CDR3 is CSARGLNYEQYF. The chain recombines TRBV20-1 with TRBJ2-7. Looked up from germline, CDR1 is DFQATT and CDR2 is SNEGSKA (reference sequence). The CDR3 covers 12 residues.